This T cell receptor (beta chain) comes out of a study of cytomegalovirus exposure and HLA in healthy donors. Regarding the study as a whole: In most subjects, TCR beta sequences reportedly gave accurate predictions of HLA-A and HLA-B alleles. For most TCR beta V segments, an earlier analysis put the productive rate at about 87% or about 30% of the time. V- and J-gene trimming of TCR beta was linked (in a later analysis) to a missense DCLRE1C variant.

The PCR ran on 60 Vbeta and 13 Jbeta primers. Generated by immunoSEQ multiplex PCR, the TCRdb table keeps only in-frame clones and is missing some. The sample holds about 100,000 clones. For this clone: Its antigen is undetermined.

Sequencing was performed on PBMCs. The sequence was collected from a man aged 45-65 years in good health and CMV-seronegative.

CDR3 DNA: TGTGCCAGCAGTCCCCGCGGGTGGGGTAGCACAGATACGCAGTATTTT. Its translation is CASSPRGWGSTDTQYF. V and J are TRBV27 and TRBJ2-3, with D possibly matching TRBD2 (5 bases). V was trimmed by 5 bases and J by 0 bases, leaving 15 bases between them. The CDR3 is 16 amino acids. Germline CDR1 and CDR2: MNHEY and SMNVEV (reference sequence).